These 10 T cell receptor beta chains came from one sample sequenced in a study of T-cell reconstitution after alpha-beta-depleted transplantation in children listed by TCRdb under 2016. The sample's treatment or condition label, in plain terms: allogeneic hematopoietic cell transplantation with graft depleted of TCRalphabeta T cells and CD19 B cells. Libraries were prepared through PCR. The listed sequencing device is Illumina HiSeq 2500. To normalize quantification of the TCRbeta repertoire, the TCR libraries were built with molecular barcoding that relied on unique molecular identifiers. TCRdb redid the processing of the public reads, applying fastp at Q25 and MiXCR, and retained in-frame beta chains. Rows with one shared CDR3 protein collapse into an entry with the most common genes and DNA. The sample table lists some 150,000 distinct CDR3 sequences, about 8.8% of them with a count of one. The ten largest clonotypes hold about a sixth of the sample.

The sample here was PBMCs, mostly from graft donor cells, taken 180 days after TCRalphabeta/CD19-depleted stem cell transplant. Receptors were obtained from a female patient between 2 and 10 years old who had a stem cell transplant for congenital amegakaryocytic thrombocytopenia, so the T cells may come from the graft donor.

This clonotype was counted only a few times. The gene calls are TRBV19 and TRBJ2-7, with a possible D match to TRBD2 (5 bases). Germline V gene sequence: CDR1 LNHDA, CDR2 SQIVND (reference sequence). The CDR3 runs 14 residues. The germline V and J ends were trimmed by 5 bases and 3 bases, with 14 bases remaining between them. The chain's CDR3 is CASSRERINYEQYF. CDR3 DNA sequence: TGTGCCAGTAGTCGGGAACGGATCAACTACGAGCAGTACTTC.

Written as DNA, the CDR3 is TGTGCCACCAGTGATTCTTTAGCGGATAGCTCCTACAATGAGCAGTTCTTC. Protein: CATSDSLADSSYNEQFF. This chain connects TRBV24-1 to TRBJ2-1; D possibly corresponds to TRBD2 (6 bases). This CDR3 has 17 residues. V was clipped by 2 bases and J by 0 bases, with 13 bases between them. CDR1 and CDR2 from the germline V gene are KGHDR and SFDVKD.

This clonotype was picked up many times. The gene calls are TRBV10-3 and TRBJ2-3, with 11 positions matching TRBD1. CDR1 and CDR2 (germline): ENHRY, SYGVKD. The trim removed 6 bases at V and 5 bases at J, leaving 16 bases unmatched. There are 18 residues in the CDR3. The CDR3 DNA reads TGTGCCATCAGCGGGGGGGCTCGGACAGGGGGCGTTCAAGATACGCAGTATTTT. Its protein is CAISGGARTGGVQDTQYF.

There are many counts of this clonotype. V usage is TRBV29-1 and J usage is TRBJ2-3, with 8 bases lining up with TRBD2. The CDR3 covers 14 residues. With 5 bases clipped from V and 2 bases from J, the junction kept 6 bases outside the gene matches. Per the germline V gene, CDR1 is SQVTM and CDR2 is ANQGSEA. The DNA for the CDR3 is TGCAGCGTTTCTACTAGCGGAAACACAGATACGCAGTATTTT. Its protein product is CSVSTSGNTDTQYF.

The table lists this clonotype with a few counts. The chain couples TRBV20-1 to TRBJ2-2; D not resolved. V shed 0 bases and J shed 4 bases, with 15 bases lying between them. CDR3 length equals 16 residues. CDR1 is DFQATT, CDR2 SNEGSKA, per germline (reference sequence). The CDR3 is CSARDLGYTCTGELFF. DNA of the CDR3: TGCAGTGCTAGAGATCTGGGTTATACGTGCACCGGGGAGCTGTTTTTT.

This clonotype was recorded many times. This rearrangement joins TRBV28 to TRBJ1-2; TRBD1 matches 8 bases. The trim removed 7 bases at V and 6 bases at J, leaving 10 bases unmatched. The CDR3 has 14 residues. Per germline, CDR1 MDHEN and CDR2 SYDVKM. The CDR3 sequence is CASKLDRGYNGYTF. The CDR3 nucleotides read TGTGCCAGCAAACTCGACAGGGGTTACAATGGCTACACCTTC.

The chain couples TRBV24-1 to TRBJ2-1; D unclear. From germline, CDR1 is KGHDR and CDR2 SFDVKD. Between the trimmed V and J ends, which lost 5 bases and 0 bases, there was a span of 10 bases. This CDR3 is 15 amino acids long. This CDR3 reads CATSVESNSYNEQFF. DNA for the CDR3: TGTGCCACCAGTGTCGAGTCCAACTCCTACAATGAGCAGTTCTTC.

On this clonotype: One base away lies a much larger clone, so this may be a sequencing read error. This chain connects TRBV5-1 to TRBJ1-1, with D possibly being TRBD1 (5 bases). The CDR3 is 14 amino acids. Trimming removed 4 bases at V and 4 bases at J, with 14 bases between. CDR1 and CDR2 (germline): SGHRS, YFSETQ. CDR3 in DNA: TGCGCCAGCAGCCGTATAGGGACGGGCACTGAAGCTTTCTTT. Translation gives CASSRIGTGTEAFF.

This clonotype has at least ten counts. This rearrangement joins TRBV4-3 to TRBJ2-7; D is possibly TRBD1 (6 bases). This CDR3 region has 15 residues. V lost 0 bases and J 3 bases, leaving 12 bases between the germline ends. Germline V gives CDR1 LGHNA, CDR2 YSLEER. The CDR3, as DNA: TGCGCCAGCAGCCAAGAACGGCAGGGGTTCTACGAGCAGTACTTC. Translated, it gives CASSQERQGFYEQYF.

This chain joins TRBV12-3 or TRBV12-4 and TRBJ2-1; 12 bases agree with TRBD2. CDR3 length equals 16 residues. V was pared by 6 bases and J by 7 bases, with 10 bases of the junction left unmatched. In nucleotides, the CDR3 is TGTGCCAGCAGCCCGGGACTAGCGGGCCCTAGGAATGAGCAGTTCTTC. Residues: CASSPGLAGPRNEQFF.